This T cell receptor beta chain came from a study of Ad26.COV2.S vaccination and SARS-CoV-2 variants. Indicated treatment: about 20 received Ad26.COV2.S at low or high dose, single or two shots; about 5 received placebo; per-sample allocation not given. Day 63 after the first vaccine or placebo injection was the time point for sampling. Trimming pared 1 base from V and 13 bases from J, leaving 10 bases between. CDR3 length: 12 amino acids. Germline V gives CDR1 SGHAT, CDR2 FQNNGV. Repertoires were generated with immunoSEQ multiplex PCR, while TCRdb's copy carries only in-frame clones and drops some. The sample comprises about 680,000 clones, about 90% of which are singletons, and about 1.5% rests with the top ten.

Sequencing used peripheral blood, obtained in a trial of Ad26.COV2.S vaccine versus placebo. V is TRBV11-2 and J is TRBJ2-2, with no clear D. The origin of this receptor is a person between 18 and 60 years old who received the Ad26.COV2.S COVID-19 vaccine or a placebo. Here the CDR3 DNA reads TGTGCCAGCAGCTTAGGGACGCCCAGGCTGTTTTTT. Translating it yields CASSLGTPRLFF.